This entry features one TCR beta chain sequence. The CDR3 has 12 residues. V was clipped by 4 bases and J by 7 bases, with 7 bases between them. From germline, CDR1 is PRHDT and CDR2 FYEKMQ (reference sequence). This sample is part of a study of blood T cell repertoires in COVID-19. Study-level background: The United States, Italy and Spain were the sources of the acute and convalescent COVID-19 samples. Sources were T cells, B-cell-depleted T cells, or PBMCs; the material itself was cDNA or gDNA.

Authors' data handling: It was from reference gene primer amplification that nucleated cell counts were estimated. TCRdb's table, derived via immunoSEQ multiplex PCR, lists solely in-frame clones and lacks some. The DNA gave D and trimming, while V, J and clone size come from that table. In the table there are 51,000 or so clones, roughly 91% of which are singletons. J is TRBJ2-2 and V is TRBV13, with D unclear. This TCR was sampled from a man at least 80 years old with active or convalescent COVID-19. The sample was peripheral blood. CDR3: CASSSRYGELFF. The CDR3 DNA reads TGTGCCAGCAGCTCCCGGTACGGGGAGCTGTTTTTT.